This TCR beta chain was captured by sequencing in a study of T cells after yellow fever vaccination (dated by TCRdb to between 2017 and 2020). General notes on the study: The SMART-Seq v4 Ultra Low Input RNA kit was used to prepare libraries from fractions with low cell numbers. To follow T-cell clones before and after both primary and booster YFV17D yellow fever vaccination, bulk TCR alpha and beta repertoires underwent longitudinal sequencing. Bulk PBMC replicates and cell subsets were isolated from blood drawn at multiple timepoints before and after both primary and secondary immunization. Two healthy male donors, one aged 18 to 30 and one aged 30 to 40 years, made up the cohort.

TCR cDNA was synthesized by 5'RACE template switching, which introduced a universal primer site and unique molecular identifiers. Priming for cDNA synthesis came from both the TCR alpha and TCR beta constant segments. Libraries were amplified in two PCR steps, with sample barcodes and sequencing adapters added in the second step. Sequencing of libraries was performed on Illumina HiSeq 2500 (2x100 bp) or NovaSeq (2x150 bp). Turning to the authors' computational methods: Reads were demultiplexed and collapsed into UMI consensus sequences with MIGEC, and V(D)J alignment was performed with MiXCR. Using edgeR on replicate PBMC samples, clonotypes were called vaccine-responding if FDR was below 0.01 and the log2 fold change was above 5 up to day 15. Each bulk clonotype received a CD4 or CD8 identity based on whether the sequenced CD4 or CD8 repertoire contained that clonotype at higher abundance. The public reads were run again by TCRdb, first through fastp at Q25 and then through MiXCR, and only productive beta chains were kept. Every entry covers one CDR3 protein and lists the most common genes and DNA from its rows. These V and J calls rely on TCRdb rather than the paper's analysis. The sample table contains 450,000 to 600,000 distinct CDR3 sequences; only one count was recorded for 13% of them. 11% to 15% of the sample belongs to the ten largest clones.

The treatment or condition label here, explained by the study, means: live attenuated yellow fever vaccine strain. At each blood-draw timepoint, two biological replicates of bulk PBMCs were obtained. A standard Ficoll-Paque protocol was used to isolate PBMCs from peripheral blood. TriZol was used to extract RNA from bulk PBMCs, CD4 and CD8 fractions, and dextramer-positive and dextramer-negative fractions. The V and J ends are trimmed by 6 bases and 1 base, leaving 15 bases between them. From cysteine to phenylalanine, the CDR3 is 15 amino acids long. Just CDR3 DNA is preserved here, 45 bases in frame from base 1. Sequences MNHEY (CDR1) and SMNVEV (CDR2) are obtained from the germline V gene (reference sequence). The investigation overall reported the following: Only two donors were included in the study, so the extent to which the findings can be generalized is limited. Most clones expanded after primary vaccination (approximately 96% of CD4 and around nine tenths of CD8) were re-detected after the booster, suggesting that broad memory maintenance occurred. A small share of clonotypes was detected in both CD4 and CD8 compartments, with the overlap likely arising from convergent recombination. The secondary T-cell response was weaker than the primary response but faster, peaking on day 5 instead of day 15. FACS-sorted repertoires could contain abundant contaminating clonotypes from the bulk population, so computational filtering was required.

In its sample, this clonotype was seen a few times. Its binding antigen is unknown. No base quality values were provided; no much bigger clone lies one nucleotide off. This sequence originates from a man aged 25 to 45 who received the YFV17D yellow fever vaccine. The material sequenced was PBMCs, taken on the day of the yellow fever booster vaccination. The chain is encoded by TRBV27 joined to TRBJ1-1, with a weak D call of TRBD1 (5 bases match). Here the CDR3 is given as CASSLGRQGNTEAFF. The nucleotide sequence reads as follows: TGTGCCAGCAGCCTAGGCCGTCAGGGGAACACTGAAGCTTTCTTT.